Below, 31 T cell receptor beta chains from the same sample are listed, as sequenced in a study of shared clonotypes between healthy human individuals. Measured with immunoSEQ multiplex PCR; TCRdb has only the in-frame clones, and not every one. The table records about 2.1 million clones, around 95% of them present only once. CD45RO-negative, CCR7-positively selected cells formed the naive CD8 fraction, excluding terminally differentiated effector memory CD45RA+ cells. The sequenced sample was naive CD8+ T cells from PBMCs. Source of these receptors: a young man in good health. Some clones in this sample may be carry-over from other donors' samples.

The CDR3 spells CATKETGGGNQPQHF. The CDR3 DNA follows: TGTGCCACCAAAGAAACAGGGGGCGGCAATCAGCCCCAGCATTTT. V usage is TRBV19 and J usage is TRBJ1-5; 9 bases match TRBD1. The V segment lost 10 bases and the J segment 2 bases; nucleotides outside the gene matches: 9. Germline V gives CDR1 LNHDA, CDR2 SQIVND (reference sequence). This CDR3 region has 15 residues.

Details on this clone: The junction and the germline gene differ at one end; a read error may be behind it. The chain joins TRBV7-9 to TRBJ2-1; 7 nucleotides agree with TRBD2. Germline CDR1 is SEHNR and CDR2 is FQNEAQ (reference sequence). This CDR3 spans 12 amino acids. In DNA, the CDR3 is TGTGCCAGCAGCTTAGACGGACTAGACTTAATCTTC. Translation gives CASSLDGLDLIF. Full variable domain (missing parts from reference TRBV7-9 and TRBJ2-1): DTGVSQNPRHKITKRGQNVTFRCDPISEHNRLYWYRQTLGQGPEFLTYFQNEAQLEKSRLLSDRFSAERPKGSFSTLEIQRTEQGDSAMYLCASSLDGLDLIFGPGTRLTVL.

The chain is built from TRBV19 and TRBJ1-2; D uncertain. The V end lost 0 bases, the J end lost 2 bases, and 10 bases lay between the germline ends. The CDR3 has 15 amino acids. In germline, CDR1 is LNHDA, CDR2 SQIVND (reference sequence). The CDR3 reads CASSIDGPRNYGYTF. CDR3 nucleotide sequence: TGTGCCAGTAGTATAGATGGACCGCGAAACTATGGCTACACCTTC.

The chain has TRBV27 and TRBJ2-7; 9 bases agree with TRBD2. The J segment lost 3 bases and the V segment lost 4 bases, leaving 7 bases of the junction unmatched. Per germline, CDR1 MNHEY and CDR2 SMNVEV (reference sequence). The CDR3 loop spans 15 amino acids. The CDR3 region is CASSSRTSAFYEQYF. The CDR3 DNA reads as TGTGCCAGCAGTTCGAGGACTAGCGCCTTCTACGAGCAGTACTTC.

This clone occurred once. CDR3 in amino acids: CASSQDRRGPGPSEQYF. The CDR3, as DNA: TGCGCCAGCAGCCAAGATCGTCGAGGGCCGGGACCTTCCGAGCAGTACTTC. This chain connects TRBV4-3 to TRBJ2-7; either TRBD1 or TRBD2 may fit D (5 bases each). Germline V gene sequence: CDR1 LGHNA, CDR2 YSLEER. With 0 bases removed from V and 6 bases from J, the gap between germline ends came to 21 bases. The CDR3 runs 17 residues.

The chain's CDR3 is CASSTSLRMGLAGDTDTQYF. The CDR3 DNA is TGTGCCAGTAGCACGAGCCTCAGAATGGGACTAGCGGGGGACACAGATACGCAGTATTTT. The genes are TRBV19 and TRBJ2-3; 14 nucleotides match TRBD2. The CDR3 runs 20 residues. The germline CDR1 and CDR2 sequences are LNHDA and SQIVND (reference sequence). The trim removed 6 bases at V and 2 bases at J, leaving 16 bases unmatched. Full variable domain (missing parts from reference TRBV19 and TRBJ2-3): DGGITQSPKYLFRKEGQNVTLSCEQNLNHDAMYWYRQDPGQGLRLIYYSQIVNDFQKGDIAEGYSVSREKKESFPLTVTSAQKNPTAFYLCASSTSLRMGLAGDTDTQYFGPGTRLTVL.

This clone appeared once. The genes are TRBV7-9 and TRBJ2-7; D gene unclear. The CDR3 sequence is 13 residues long. Trimming removed 5 bases at V and 3 bases at J, with 11 bases between. In germline, CDR1 is SEHNR, CDR2 FQNEAQ (reference sequence). The CDR3: CASSRGNDYEQYF. As DNA, the CDR3 is TGTGCCAGCAGCAGAGGTAACGACTACGAGCAGTACTTC.

V gene TRBV4-3 combines with J gene TRBJ1-2; 7 bases match TRBD1. V shed 3 bases, J shed 4 bases, and the junction held 8 bases outside the gene matches. In germline, CDR1 is LGHNA, CDR2 YSLEER. The CDR3 has 15 amino acids. The CDR3 region has the DNA TGCGCCAGCAGCCATACGGGACAGCCCATCTATGGCTACACCTTC. Translating gives CASSHTGQPIYGYTF.

CDR3 in amino acids: CASSFYLRGRDQETQYF. CDR3 DNA: TGTGCCAGCAGCTTTTACTTACGGGGCAGGGACCAAGAGACCCAGTACTTC. The chain combines TRBV5-4 with TRBJ2-5, with D tentatively TRBD1 or TRBD2 (5 bases each). Germline V lookup: CDR1 SGHNT, CDR2 YYREEE (reference sequence). The CDR3 length is 17 residues. V shed 2 bases and J shed 0 bases, with 17 bases lying between them. Full variable domain (outside the CDR3, taken from reference TRBV5-4 and TRBJ2-5): ETGVTQSPTHLIKTRGQQVTLRCSSQSGHNTVSWYQQALGQGPQFIFQYYREEENGRGNFPPRFSGLQFPNYSSELNVNALELDDSALYLCASSFYLRGRDQETQYFGPGTRLLVL.

The chain recombines TRBV4-1 with TRBJ2-7; a weak D match, TRBD1 (6 bases). In germline, CDR1 is MGHRA, CDR2 YSYEKL. V dropped 3 bases and J dropped 7 bases, with 19 bases sitting between them. CDR3 length: 15 amino acids. The CDR3 sequence is CASSQADRRFEEQYF. DNA of the CDR3: TGCGCCAGCAGCCAGGCAGACAGGCGCTTTGAAGAGCAGTACTTC.

The V call is TRBV29-1, the J call TRBJ2-3; 7 bases match TRBD2. The CDR3 runs 15 residues. Germline loops: CDR1 SQVTM, CDR2 ANQGSEA. V trimming: 2 bases; J trimming: 0 bases; junction bases outside the gene matches: 5. The CDR3 sequence is CSVEFSGLSTDTQYF. The CDR3 DNA is TGCAGCGTTGAATTTAGCGGGCTCAGCACAGATACGCAGTATTTT.

As DNA, the CDR3 is TGTGCCAGCAGTGAGCCGCAGGAAAGGAGTAACTACGAGCAGTACTTC. Its translation is CASSEPQERSNYEQYF. The chain is built from TRBV2 and TRBJ2-7; no firm D call. Germline CDR1 reads SNHLY; CDR2 reads FYNNEI. The CDR3 is made up of 16 amino acids. V was clipped by 3 bases and J by 3 bases, with 18 bases between them.

The V call is TRBV27, the J call TRBJ2-1; D is uncertain. CDR1 is MNHEY and CDR2 is SMNVEV in the germline V gene (reference sequence). With 2 bases removed from V and 0 bases from J, the gap between germline ends came to 11 bases. There are 16 residues in the CDR3. CDR3 region: CASSLELPSSYNEQFF. CDR3 DNA sequence: TGTGCCAGCAGTTTAGAGCTTCCGAGCTCCTACAATGAGCAGTTCTTC.

The chain employs TRBV28 and TRBJ2-3; the match to TRBD2 covers 10 bases. Trimming at V came to 6 bases and at J to 2 bases, leaving 11 bases not matched to a gene. There are 17 residues in the CDR3. The V gene's germline CDR1 is MDHEN and CDR2 SYDVKM. DNA of the CDR3: TGTGCCAGCAGCCTGGAGGGACTAGCGACTCACACAGATACGCAGTATTTT. It translates to CASSLEGLATHTDTQYF.

The chain recombines TRBV9 with TRBJ2-7; TRBD2 is a possible D gene (6 bases). The CDR3 sequence is 14 residues long. Germline CDR1 SGDLS, CDR2 YYNGEE. Trimming took off 3 bases at V and 6 bases at J, with 16 bases between the two ends. The DNA of the CDR3 is TGTGCCAGCAGCGCGGGACTCTCCCCCAGCGAGCAGTACTTC. Translation: CASSAGLSPSEQYF.

The chain links TRBV10-3 to TRBJ2-7; unclear D gene. Germline loops: CDR1 ENHRY, CDR2 SYGVKD. Trimming took off 3 bases at V and 0 bases at J, with 15 bases between the two ends. This CDR3 has 16 residues. CDR3 nucleotide sequence: TGTGCCATCAGTGATGGGCGTCTCGACCGCTCCTACGAGCAGTACTTC. It yields the protein CAISDGRLDRSYEQYF.

This clone was seen only once. The same CDR3 arises from other DNA sequences in this sample as well. The chain uses TRBV29-1 and TRBJ1-2; D is unresolved. The CDR3 is made up of 11 amino acids. V was shortened by 6 bases and J by 8 bases, with 13 bases between the two germline ends. Germline assignment: CDR1 SQVTM and CDR2 ANQGSEA. The CDR3: CSVPDLGGYTF. Written as DNA, the CDR3 is TGCAGCGTGCCTGACTTGGGAGGCTACACCTTC.

The rearrangement links TRBV28 to TRBJ2-5; TRBD2 aligns across 7 bases. CDR1 is MDHEN, CDR2 SYDVKM, per germline. The CDR3 covers 18 residues. V shed 4 bases, J shed 4 bases, and the junction held 18 bases outside the gene matches. The CDR3 protein is CASSYPPLAGVTRETQYF. As DNA, the CDR3 is TGTGCCAGCAGTTACCCCCCCCTGGCGGGAGTAACTCGAGAGACCCAGTACTTC.

The V and J genes are TRBV7-9 and TRBJ2-7; D possibly matches TRBD1 or TRBD2 (5 bases each). Trimming removed 0 bases at V and 0 bases at J, with 9 bases between. Germline assignment: CDR1 SEHNR and CDR2 FQNEAQ (reference sequence). The CDR3 has 15 amino acids. CDR3: CASSLAGGGSYEQYF. CDR3 nucleotide sequence: TGTGCCAGCAGCTTAGCGGGTGGGGGCTCCTACGAGCAGTACTTC. Together with reference TRBV7-9 and TRBJ2-7, the CDR3 gives the full variable domain: DTGVSQNPRHKITKRGQNVTFRCDPISEHNRLYWYRQTLGQGPEFLTYFQNEAQLEKSRLLSDRFSAERPKGSFSTLEIQRTEQGDSAMYLCASSLAGGGSYEQYFGPGTRLTVT.

The chain recombines TRBV6-5 with TRBJ1-1; maybe TRBD1 (5 bases). Germline-derived CDR1 and CDR2 are MNHEY and SVGAGI. This CDR3 comprises 14 residues. Trimming left V 4 bases short and J 5 bases short, with 14 bases between. The CDR3 DNA reads as TGTGCCAGCAGTTCCTCCTTGGGGGGAACTGAAGCTTTCTTT. Protein: CASSSSLGGTEAFF.

CDR3 DNA: TGTGCCAGCAGGTCCGTCACGGATGAGCAGTTCTTC. This codes for CASRSVTDEQFF. The rearrangement joins TRBV7-9 to TRBJ2-1; no firm D call. With 6 bases removed from V and 8 bases from J, the gap between germline ends came to 11 bases. This CDR3 has 12 residues. From germline, CDR1 is SEHNR and CDR2 FQNEAQ (reference sequence). Full variable domain (remainder filled in from reference TRBV7-9 and TRBJ2-1): DTGVSQNPRHKITKRGQNVTFRCDPISEHNRLYWYRQTLGQGPEFLTYFQNEAQLEKSRLLSDRFSAERPKGSFSTLEIQRTEQGDSAMYLCASRSVTDEQFFGPGTRLTVL.

Written as DNA, the CDR3 is TGTGCCAGTAGGGGGGACACTGGCACAGATACGCAGTATTTT. Its translation: CASRGDTGTDTQYF. The V call is TRBV19, the J call TRBJ2-3; TRBD1 might be the D (6 bases). Deletions cut 6 bases from V and 1 base from J, with 11 bases between. The germline gives CDR1 LNHDA, CDR2 SQIVND (reference sequence). The CDR3 extends over 14 amino acids.

The chain is built from TRBV6-5 and TRBJ1-1; D possibly corresponds to TRBD1 (5 bases). Per germline, CDR1 MNHEY and CDR2 SVGAGI. The CDR3 extends over 13 amino acids. V was trimmed by 6 bases and J by 3 bases, leaving 11 bases between them. CDR3 amino acids: CASSQGGDTEAFF. The CDR3 nucleotides are TGTGCCAGCAGCCAGGGTGGTGACACTGAAGCTTTCTTT.

The chain is built from TRBV29-1 and TRBJ2-7; TRBD2 aligns across 8 bases. The CDR3 is 13 residues long. With 6 bases clipped from V and 4 bases from J, the junction kept 8 bases outside the gene matches. The germline V gene has CDR1 SQVTM and CDR2 ANQGSEA. The CDR3 nucleotides are TGCAGCGTGAAACTAGCGGTTCAGTACGAGCAGTACTTC. It translates to CSVKLAVQYEQYF.

CDR3 residues: CASRPGTVRAAFF. CDR3 bases: TGTGCCAGCAGGCCTGGGACAGTTCGGGCAGCTTTCTTT. The chain is built from TRBV27 and TRBJ1-1, with TRBD1 matching 7 bases. Trimming removed 6 bases from V and 10 bases from J; junction bases left unmatched: 11. Germline values: CDR1 MNHEY, CDR2 SMNVEV (reference sequence). This CDR3 contains 13 residues.

The chain couples TRBV30 to TRBJ2-7, with D possibly TRBD1 on 6 matching bases. V was clipped by 3 bases and J by 3 bases, with 15 bases between them. The CDR3 loop spans 14 amino acids. CDR1 is GTSNPN and CDR2 is SVGIG in the germline V gene (reference sequence). The chain's CDR3 is CAWRIDRLGYEQYF. The CDR3, as DNA: TGTGCCTGGAGGATAGACAGGCTGGGCTACGAGCAGTACTTC.

This clone was seen a single time. The chain couples TRBV7-2 to TRBJ2-7, with 9 nucleotides matching TRBD1. Germline CDR1 SGHTA, CDR2 FQGNSA. The CDR3 runs 15 residues. The ends lost 2 bases at V and 4 bases at J; junction bases unmatched: 6. The CDR3 region has the DNA TGTGCCAGCAGCTTACTACAGGGGGCGCAGTACGAGCAGTACTTC. This gives the protein CASSLLQGAQYEQYF.

The J gene is TRBJ1-4, the V gene TRBV10-3; D uncertain. V dropped 4 bases and J dropped 8 bases, with 14 bases sitting between them. The length of the CDR3 is 14 residues. Germline V gives CDR1 ENHRY, CDR2 SYGVKD. The DNA for the CDR3 is TGTGCCATCAGTGTGAACGAGTTAGGCGAAAAACTGTTTTTT. It codes for CAISVNELGEKLFF.

The genes are TRBV27 and TRBJ2-2; 10 bases are shared with TRBD2. V gave up 6 bases and J gave up 1 base; unmatched junction bases: 5. The CDR3 sequence is 16 residues long. Germline CDR1 reads MNHEY; CDR2 reads SMNVEV (reference sequence). This CDR3 reads CASRLRLAGNTGELFF. The DNA for the CDR3 is TGTGCCAGCAGGCTCCGACTAGCGGGGAACACCGGGGAGCTGTTTTTT.

This clone was counted between two and nine times. The V and J genes are TRBV30 and TRBJ1-1, with 10 bases identical to TRBD1. The trim removed 4 bases at V and 3 bases at J, leaving 5 bases unmatched. The CDR3 is 14 residues long. Germline CDR1 reads GTSNPN; CDR2 reads SVGIG (reference sequence). CDR3 nucleotide sequence: TGTGCCTGGAACTTCGACAGGGGGCACACTGAAGCTTTCTTT. Its translation: CAWNFDRGHTEAFF.

Notes on this clone: The same CDR3 also results from other DNA sequences found in this sample. The gene calls are TRBV5-1 and TRBJ2-2; 12 bases are a match to TRBD2. The V gene's germline CDR1 is SGHRS and CDR2 YFSETQ. J gave up 4 bases and V 0 bases, and 1 base lay outside the gene matches. CDR3 length: 16 amino acids. The CDR3 is CASSLGLAGVTGELFF. CDR3 nucleotide sequence: TGCGCCAGCAGCTTGGGACTAGCGGGAGTCACCGGGGAGCTGTTTTTT. The full variable domain, with the rest looked up from reference TRBV5-1 and TRBJ2-2, is KAGVTQTPRYLIKTRGQQVTLSCSPISGHRSVSWYQQTPGQGLQFLFEYFSETQRNKGNFPGRFSGRQFSNSRSEMNVSTLELGDSALYLCASSLGLAGVTGELFFGEGSRLTVL.